These T cell receptor beta chains were read from a single sample in a study of shared clonotypes between healthy human individuals. The repertoire was sequenced with immunoSEQ multiplex PCR; TCRdb's copy has only in-frame clones and lacks some. In the table there are roughly 2 million clones, approximately 94% of which are singletons. The sample consisted of naive CD8+ T cells sorted from blood. Receptor source: a man aged 18 to 29 in good health. CDR3s include the opening cysteine and the closing phenylalanine or tryptophan. A D gene is named only where the DNA matches it firmly. Clone size is given for some rows only: seen once, a few or many times, or a class if the clone is expanded.

V gene: TRBV28
D gene: TRBD1
CDR3 length: 18
clone size: .
J gene: TRBJ2-6
CDR3 protein: CASSLSLAQGDGANVLTF
CDR3 DNA: TGTGCCAGCAGTTTAAGCTTGGCGCAGGGGGACGGGGCCAACGTCCTGACTTTC

V gene: TRBV29-1
D gene: TRBD1
CDR3 length: 15
clone size: .
J gene: TRBJ2-3
CDR3 protein: CSVDMTGDGTDTQYF
CDR3 DNA: TGCAGCGTTGATATGACAGGGGACGGAACAGATACGCAGTATTTT

V gene: TRBV5-5
D gene: TRBD1
CDR3 length: 16
clone size: once
J gene: TRBJ1-6
CDR3 protein: CASRPDRQTYNSPLHF
CDR3 DNA: TGTGCCAGCAGGCCGGACAGGCAAACCTATAATTCACCCCTCCACTTT

V gene: TRBV13
D gene: TRBD2
CDR3 length: 15
clone size: .
J gene: TRBJ2-3
CDR3 protein: CASSYGGGAKNTQYF
CDR3 DNA: TGTGCCAGCAGCTACGGCGGGGGGGCGAAGAATACGCAGTATTTT

V gene: TRBV27
D gene: TRBD2
CDR3 length: 15
clone size: .
J gene: TRBJ2-5
CDR3 protein: CASSLFGGEQETQYF
CDR3 DNA: TGTGCCAGCAGTTTATTCGGGGGGGAGCAAGAGACCCAGTACTTC

V gene: TRBV19
D gene: .
CDR3 length: 11
clone size: .
J gene: TRBJ1-2
CDR3 protein: CASSYQAGYTF
CDR3 DNA: TGTGCCAGTAGTTATCAGGCCGGCTACACCTTC

V gene: TRBV7-6
D gene: .
CDR3 length: 15
clone size: .
J gene: TRBJ1-6
CDR3 protein: CASSYRSDYNSPLHF
CDR3 DNA: TGTGCCAGCAGCTATCGTTCTGACTATAATTCACCCCTCCACTTT

V gene: TRBV27
D gene: .
CDR3 length: 15
clone size: .
J gene: TRBJ2-5
CDR3 protein: CASSPSWGIGETQYF
CDR3 DNA: TGTGCCAGCAGTCCGTCGTGGGGAATAGGAGAGACCCAGTACTTC

V gene: TRBV6-1
D gene: .
CDR3 length: 12
clone size: once
J gene: TRBJ2-7
CDR3 protein: CASSVSRAEQYF
CDR3 DNA: TGTGCCAGCAGTGTCTCCAGGGCCGAGCAGTACTTC

V gene: TRBV7-2
D gene: .
CDR3 length: 14
clone size: few
J gene: TRBJ2-7
CDR3 protein: CASSPESRAYEQYF
CDR3 DNA: TGTGCCAGCAGCCCCGAGTCACGGGCCTACGAGCAGTACTTC

V gene: TRBV29-1
D gene: .
CDR3 length: 11
clone size: .
J gene: TRBJ2-7
CDR3 protein: CSVKVLYEQYF
CDR3 DNA: TGCAGCGTTAAGGTTTTGTACGAGCAGTACTTC

V gene: TRBV2
D gene: .
CDR3 length: 16
clone size: .
J gene: TRBJ2-7
CDR3 protein: CASSEWGFSASYEQYF
CDR3 DNA: TGTGCCAGCAGTGAATGGGGGTTCAGCGCCTCTTACGAGCAGTACTTC

V gene: TRBV11-2
D gene: .
CDR3 length: 13
clone size: .
J gene: TRBJ2-7
CDR3 protein: CASSFYQNYEQYF
CDR3 DNA: TGTGCCAGCAGCTTTTACCAGAACTACGAGCAGTACTTC

V gene: TRBV5-4
D gene: TRBD1
CDR3 length: 19
clone size: .
J gene: TRBJ1-4
CDR3 protein: CASSLGPGQGASANEKLFF
CDR3 DNA: TGTGCCAGCAGCTTGGGACCGGGACAGGGGGCTTCGGCTAATGAAAAACTGTTTTTT

V gene: TRBV6-5
D gene: .
CDR3 length: 14
clone size: .
J gene: TRBJ2-7
CDR3 protein: CASSSLLGGYEQYF
CDR3 DNA: TGTGCCAGCAGTTCCTTACTAGGTGGCTACGAGCAGTACTTC

V gene: TRBV6-5
D gene: .
CDR3 length: 13
clone size: .
J gene: TRBJ2-2
CDR3 protein: CASSYTKTGELFF
CDR3 DNA: TGTGCCAGCAGTTACACCAAGACCGGGGAGCTGTTTTTT

V gene: TRBV6-5
D gene: .
CDR3 length: 13
clone size: .
J gene: TRBJ2-7
CDR3 protein: CASSSGESYEQYF
CDR3 DNA: TGTGCCAGCAGTTCAGGAGAATCCTACGAGCAGTACTTC

V gene: TRBV11-2
D gene: .
CDR3 length: 16
clone size: .
J gene: TRBJ2-5
CDR3 protein: CASSPYTGRLQETQYF
CDR3 DNA: TGTGCCAGCAGCCCTTATACCGGGCGGCTACAAGAGACCCAGTACTTC

V gene: TRBV2
D gene: TRBD2
CDR3 length: 15
clone size: .
J gene: TRBJ2-7
CDR3 protein: CASSEWTSVLYEQYF
CDR3 DNA: TGTGCCAGCAGTGAATGGACTAGCGTACTCTACGAGCAGTACTTC

V gene: TRBV4-1
D gene: .
CDR3 length: 14
clone size: .
J gene: TRBJ2-3
CDR3 protein: CASSQGPLTDTQYF
CDR3 DNA: TGCGCCAGCAGCCAAGGACCACTCACAGATACGCAGTATTTT

V gene: TRBV6-1
D gene: .
CDR3 length: 16
clone size: .
J gene: TRBJ2-7
CDR3 protein: CASSDLQQGFLYEQYF
CDR3 DNA: TGTGCCAGCAGTGACCTCCAACAGGGTTTCCTCTACGAGCAGTACTTC

V gene: TRBV5-1
D gene: TRBD1
CDR3 length: 16
clone size: once
J gene: TRBJ1-5
CDR3 protein: CASSLHLDRGSQPQHF
CDR3 DNA: TGCGCCAGCAGCTTGCACTTGGACAGGGGGTCTCAGCCCCAGCATTTT

V gene: TRBV7-2
D gene: TRBD1
CDR3 length: 15
clone size: .
J gene: TRBJ2-7
CDR3 protein: CASSLDATGSNEQYF
CDR3 DNA: TGTGCCAGCAGCTTAGACGCGACAGGGTCGAACGAGCAGTACTTC

V gene: TRBV7-8
D gene: .
CDR3 length: 12
clone size: .
J gene: TRBJ2-7
CDR3 protein: CASSSNSYEQYF
CDR3 DNA: TGTGCCAGCAGCTCAAATTCCTACGAGCAGTACTTC

V gene: TRBV28
D gene: .
CDR3 length: 13
clone size: .
J gene: TRBJ1-1
CDR3 protein: CASSSIVGTEAFF
CDR3 DNA: TGTGCCAGCAGCTCAATCGTGGGTACTGAAGCTTTCTTT

V gene: TRBV7-9
D gene: .
CDR3 length: 13
clone size: few
J gene: TRBJ2-3
CDR3 protein: CASSLVWGDTQYF
CDR3 DNA: TGTGCCAGCAGCTTAGTGTGGGGAGATACGCAGTATTTT

V gene: TRBV18
D gene: .
CDR3 length: 11
clone size: .
J gene: TRBJ2-1
CDR3 protein: CASSPANEQFF
CDR3 DNA: TGTGCCAGCTCACCGGCAAATGAGCAGTTCTTC

V gene: TRBV6-1
D gene: TRBD2
CDR3 length: 15
clone size: .
J gene: TRBJ2-1
CDR3 protein: CASSEQSGKGNEQFF
CDR3 DNA: TGTGCCAGCAGTGAACAAAGCGGGAAGGGAAATGAGCAGTTCTTC

V gene: TRBV6-1
D gene: .
CDR3 length: 14
clone size: few
J gene: TRBJ2-7
CDR3 protein: CASSEGDTAYEQYF
CDR3 DNA: TGTGCCAGCAGTGAAGGCGACACCGCCTACGAGCAGTACTTC

V gene: TRBV29-1
D gene: .
CDR3 length: 11
clone size: .
J gene: TRBJ1-3
CDR3 protein: CSVEGGNTIYF
CDR3 DNA: TGCAGCGTTGAAGGCGGAAACACCATATATTTT

V gene: TRBV28
D gene: TRBD1
CDR3 length: 15
clone size: .
J gene: TRBJ1-1
CDR3 protein: CASSSPRTGFTEAFF
CDR3 DNA: TGTGCCAGCAGTTCCCCCAGGACAGGGTTCACTGAAGCTTTCTTT

V gene: TRBV11-2
D gene: TRBD1
CDR3 length: 16
clone size: .
J gene: TRBJ2-7
CDR3 protein: CASSLDRQGAYYEQYF
CDR3 DNA: TGTGCCAGCAGCTTAGATCGACAGGGGGCTTACTACGAGCAGTACTTC

V gene: TRBV6-5
D gene: .
CDR3 length: 13
clone size: .
J gene: TRBJ1-1
CDR3 protein: CASSWGGWTEAFF
CDR3 DNA: TGTGCCAGCAGTTGGGGGGGTTGGACTGAAGCTTTCTTT

V gene: TRBV30
D gene: TRBD1
CDR3 length: 17
clone size: .
J gene: TRBJ1-4
CDR3 protein: CAWSEGTGGLANEKLFF
CDR3 DNA: TGTGCCTGGAGCGAAGGGACAGGGGGCTTGGCTAATGAAAAACTGTTTTTT

V gene: TRBV4-1
D gene: .
CDR3 length: 14
clone size: once
J gene: TRBJ1-1
CDR3 protein: CASRLASTNTEAFF
CDR3 DNA: TGCGCCAGCCGGCTAGCGAGCACGAACACTGAAGCTTTCTTT

V gene: TRBV6-1
D gene: .
CDR3 length: 15
clone size: .
J gene: TRBJ1-1
CDR3 protein: CASSETPFGKPEAFF
CDR3 DNA: TGTGCCAGCAGTGAAACCCCCTTTGGGAAACCTGAAGCTTTCTTT

V gene: TRBV6-1
D gene: TRBD1
CDR3 length: 18
clone size: .
J gene: TRBJ2-2
CDR3 protein: CASSELDRGSPNTGELFF
CDR3 DNA: TGTGCCAGCAGTGAATTGGACAGGGGCTCCCCGAACACCGGGGAGCTGTTTTTT

V gene: TRBV29-1
D gene: TRBD2
CDR3 length: 14
clone size: .
J gene: TRBJ2-2
CDR3 protein: CSVTSGRNTGELFF
CDR3 DNA: TGCAGCGTGACTAGCGGGAGGAACACCGGGGAGCTGTTTTTT

V gene: TRBV9
D gene: TRBD1
CDR3 length: 14
clone size: once
J gene: TRBJ1-2
CDR3 protein: CASNDRGANYGYTF
CDR3 DNA: TGTGCCAGCAACGACAGGGGGGCTAACTATGGCTACACCTTC

V gene: TRBV13
D gene: TRBD2
CDR3 length: 16
clone size: .
J gene: TRBJ2-1
CDR3 protein: CASSAQGLAGNNEQFF
CDR3 DNA: TGTGCCAGCAGCGCCCAGGGACTAGCGGGCAACAATGAGCAGTTCTTC

V gene: TRBV5-1
D gene: .
CDR3 length: 12
clone size: .
J gene: TRBJ2-1
CDR3 protein: CASSPSGDEQFF
CDR3 DNA: TGCGCCAGCAGCCCGTCGGGGGATGAGCAGTTCTTC